These 6 T cell receptor beta chains came from one sample sequenced in a study of shared clonotypes between healthy human individuals. Profiled with immunoSEQ multiplex PCR; TCRdb holds only in-frame clones, not every one. Of around 1,900,000 clones listed, roughly 93% are singletons. Terminally differentiated effector memory CD45RA+ cells were left out of the naive CD8 fraction, which was CD45RO-negative and positively selected for CCR7. The sequenced sample consisted of naive CD8+ T cells from PBMCs. These receptors all stem from a man in his late teens or twenties in good health. Some clones in this sample may be carry-over from other donors' samples.

This clone was recorded once. The chain employs TRBV28 and TRBJ2-7; D perhaps matches TRBD2 (5 bases). The CDR3 consists of 14 residues. In germline, CDR1 is MDHEN, CDR2 SYDVKM. The ends were cut back, 3 bases at V and 3 bases at J, with 12 bases in the middle. The CDR3 DNA reads as TGTGCCAGCAGTTTTGATCCGGGGAACTACGAGCAGTACTTC. Amino acids: CASSFDPGNYEQYF.

This clone turned up a few times. The chain links TRBV28 to TRBJ1-1, with D possibly being TRBD1 (6 bases). This CDR3 has 14 residues. Germline V gives CDR1 MDHEN, CDR2 SYDVKM. V was shortened by 7 bases and J by 1 base, with 13 bases between the two germline ends. The CDR3 reads CASTLDSANTEAFF. CDR3 DNA: TGTGCCAGCACCCTGGACAGTGCGAACACTGAAGCTTTCTTT.

Notes on this clone: Other nucleotide sequences in the sample specify the same CDR3. The CDR3 sequence: CASSFLGNSYEQYF. CDR3 bases: TGTGCCAGCAGTTTTCTGGGGAACTCCTACGAGCAGTACTTC. The V and J genes are TRBV28 and TRBJ2-7; unclear D gene. The CDR3 runs 14 residues. Germline CDR1 is MDHEN and CDR2 is SYDVKM. Trimming shortened V by 3 bases and J by 0 bases, and 9 bases separated the two germline ends.

The chain couples TRBV10-3 to TRBJ2-5; 7 positions agree with TRBD1. Germline CDR1 ENHRY, CDR2 SYGVKD. This CDR3 has 15 amino acids. V lost 6 bases and J lost 4; bases outside the gene matches: 11. CDR3 protein: CAIRVIDRDRETQYF. The CDR3 nucleotides read TGTGCCATCAGGGTGATCGACAGGGATCGAGAGACCCAGTACTTC.

This rearrangement joins TRBV2 to TRBJ2-1; perhaps TRBD1 as D (6 bases). Between the trimmed V and J ends, which lost 1 base and 8 bases, there was a span of 21 bases. This CDR3 is 17 amino acids long. Germline V lookup: CDR1 SNHLY, CDR2 FYNNEI. The CDR3 region is CASSEGGSGGEADEQFF. In nucleotides, the CDR3 is TGTGCCAGCAGTGAAGGCGGCTCTGGGGGCGAGGCCGATGAGCAGTTCTTC.

The CDR3 region has the DNA TGTGCCAGCAGTTTATTGGCATCCTCGCGACCCCAGCATTTT. This encodes CASSLLASSRPQHF. This chain joins TRBV28 and TRBJ1-5, with D uncertain. The V gene's germline CDR1 is MDHEN and CDR2 SYDVKM. Trimming pared 1 base from V and 10 bases from J, leaving 14 bases between. The CDR3 is made up of 14 amino acids.